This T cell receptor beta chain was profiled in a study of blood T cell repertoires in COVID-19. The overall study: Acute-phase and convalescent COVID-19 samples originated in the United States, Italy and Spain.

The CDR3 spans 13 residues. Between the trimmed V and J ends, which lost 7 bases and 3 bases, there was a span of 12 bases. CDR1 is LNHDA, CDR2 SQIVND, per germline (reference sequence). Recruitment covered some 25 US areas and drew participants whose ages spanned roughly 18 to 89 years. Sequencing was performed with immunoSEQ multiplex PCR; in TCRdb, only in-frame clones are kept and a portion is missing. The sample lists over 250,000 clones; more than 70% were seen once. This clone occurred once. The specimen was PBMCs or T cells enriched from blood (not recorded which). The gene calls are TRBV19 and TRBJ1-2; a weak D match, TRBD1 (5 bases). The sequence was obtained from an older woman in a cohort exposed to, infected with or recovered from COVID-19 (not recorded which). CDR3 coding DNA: TGTGCCAGTAAGCGTCAAGGGGACTATGGCTACACCTTC. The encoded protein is CASKRQGDYGYTF.